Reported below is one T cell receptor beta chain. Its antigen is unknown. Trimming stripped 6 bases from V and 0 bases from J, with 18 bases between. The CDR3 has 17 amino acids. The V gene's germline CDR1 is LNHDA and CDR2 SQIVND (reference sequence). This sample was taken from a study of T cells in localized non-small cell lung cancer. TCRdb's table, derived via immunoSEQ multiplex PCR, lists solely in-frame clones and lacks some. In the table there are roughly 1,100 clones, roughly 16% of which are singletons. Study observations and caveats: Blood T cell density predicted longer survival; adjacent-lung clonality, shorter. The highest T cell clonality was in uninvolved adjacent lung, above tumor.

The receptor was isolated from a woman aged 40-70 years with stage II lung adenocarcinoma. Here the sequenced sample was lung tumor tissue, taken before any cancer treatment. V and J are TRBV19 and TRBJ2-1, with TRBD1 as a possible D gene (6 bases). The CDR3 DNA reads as TGTGCCAGTAGCAGCAGGGGTAGCAGAAACTCCTACAATGAGCAGTTCTTC. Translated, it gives CASSSRGSRNSYNEQFF.